One sample yielded the 32 T cell receptor beta chains listed below, sequenced in a study of T cells in Graves' hyperthyroidism and ophthalmopathy. Amplification yielded TCR beta CDR3 regions, with RNA transcripts as the source. Initially, a first-round RT-PCR of the TCR CDR3 employed the HTBI primer set. MiXCR, applied by TCRdb to the multiplex PCR reads, yields one record per CDR3 protein. The sample has around 300,000 distinct CDR3 sequences; 22% are singletons. Sequenced input: blood. These receptors all come from a man under 40 with Graves' ophthalmopathy.

This chain connects TRBV6-2 or TRBV6-3 to TRBJ2-7, with TRBD2 matching 9 bases. Unmatched junction bases numbered 10, after V lost 7 bases and J lost 6 bases. This CDR3 has 14 amino acids. CDR1 is MNHEY and CDR2 is SVGEGT in the germline V gene. The CDR3, as DNA: TGTGCCAGCATCCGAGGAGCGGGAGGTCGCGAGCAGTACTTC. Protein product: CASIRGAGGREQYF.

This clonotype came up many times. V is TRBV12-3 or TRBV12-4 and J is TRBJ2-7, with 8 bases lining up with TRBD1. V shed 6 bases, J shed 0 bases, and the junction held 10 bases outside the gene matches. CDR3 size: 16 residues. CDR3 sequence: CASSVTGVYTSYEQYF. The CDR3 region has the DNA TGTGCCAGCAGCGTGACAGGGGTCTATACCTCCTACGAGCAGTACTTC.

This clonotype was seen a handful of times. The chain is built from TRBV27 and TRBJ1-1; no clear D gene. The V end was cut by 3 bases, the J end by 1 base, with 6 bases between. This CDR3 spans 13 amino acids. The V gene's germline CDR1 is MNHEY and CDR2 SMNVEV (reference sequence). The CDR3 spells CASSFPGNTEAFF. CDR3 coding DNA: TGTGCCAGCAGTTTTCCTGGGAACACTGAAGCTTTCTTT.

V is TRBV5-5 and J is TRBJ1-1, with a tentative D call TRBD1 (5 bases). The V end was cut by 0 bases, the J end by 1 base, with 10 bases between. This CDR3 has 15 amino acids. CDR1 is SGHKS and CDR2 is YYEKEE in the germline V gene (reference sequence). The CDR3 DNA reads TGTGCCAGCAGCTTGGGGTGGGGCCCGAACACTGAAGCTTTCTTT. Its translation: CASSLGWGPNTEAFF.

This clonotype was seen just once. This chain joins TRBV28 and TRBJ2-7, with D perhaps being TRBD1 or TRBD2 (5 bases each). V was cut by 4 bases and J by 2 bases, with 24 bases left in between. The V gene's germline CDR1 is MDHEN and CDR2 SYDVKM. The CDR3 length is 18 residues. The CDR3 coding sequence is TGTGCCAGCAGTTCCGGGACGGATTCTCGAAAAGGGGCCTACGAGCAGTACTTC. It codes for CASSSGTDSRKGAYEQYF.

This clonotype was found many times. V and J are TRBV11-2 and TRBJ2-7; a possible D gene is TRBD1 (6 bases). Looked up from germline, CDR1 is SGHAT and CDR2 is FQNNGV. CDR3 length: 13 residues. Trimming shortened V by 5 bases and J by 3 bases, and 11 bases separated the two germline ends. The CDR3 DNA follows: TGTGCCAGCAGCCCCAGACAGGACTACGAGCAGTACTTC. It translates to CASSPRQDYEQYF. The full variable domain, rest sourced from reference TRBV11-2 and TRBJ2-7, is EAGVAQSPRYKIIEKRQSVAFWCNPISGHATLYWYQQILGQGPKLLIQFQNNGVVDDSQLPKDRFSAERLKGVDSTLKIQPAKLEDSAVYLCASSPRQDYEQYFGPGTRLTVT.

This sequence joins TRBV19 and TRBJ2-2; 8 positions agree with TRBD1. Germline assignment: CDR1 LNHDA and CDR2 SQIVND (reference sequence). Unmatched junction bases numbered 6, after V lost 8 bases and J lost 7 bases. The CDR3 spans 13 residues. Here the CDR3 DNA reads TGTGCCAGTCGTCGACAGGGGAACGGGGAGCTGTTTTTT. This sequence encodes CASRRQGNGELFF.

On this clonotype itself: Given a much more abundant clone one base away, this may be a read error. The chain's CDR3 is CASSHIGETQYF. CDR3 DNA: TGTGCCAGCAGTCATATCGGAGAGACCCAGTACTTC. The chain couples TRBV3-1 to TRBJ2-5; no firm D call. The CDR3 totals 12 residues. Trimming removed 6 bases at V and 4 bases at J, with 9 bases between. From germline, CDR1 is LGHDT and CDR2 YNNKEL (reference sequence).

A word on this clonotype: This may stem from a read error, because a much larger clone lies one nucleotide away. The chain recombines TRBV6-2 or TRBV6-3 with TRBJ2-7, with 10 bases identical to TRBD1. Looked up from germline, CDR1 is MNHEY and CDR2 is SVGEGT. CDR3 length equals 15 residues. This CDR3 reads CASCYERQGASEQYF. CDR3 sequence (DNA): TGTGCCAGCTGTTACGAGAGACAGGGGGCATCCGAGCAGTACTTC.

This clonotype was seen a handful of times. This chain links TRBV20-1 with TRBJ1-5; D is undetermined. Deletions cut 5 bases from V and 4 bases from J, with 9 bases between. The CDR3 is 12 amino acids. Germline V gene sequence: CDR1 DFQATT, CDR2 SNEGSKA (reference sequence). This CDR3 is CSAQDGNQPQHF. The CDR3 coding sequence is TGCAGTGCTCAGGACGGGAATCAGCCCCAGCATTTT.

Concerning this clonotype: A much bigger clone sits one base away, suggesting this may be a read error. V gene TRBV10-3 combines with J gene TRBJ1-1; 7 nucleotides agree with TRBD1. This CDR3 region has 16 residues. From germline, CDR1 is ENHRY and CDR2 SYGVKD. Here the CDR3 reads CAVSDQGVNLNTEAFF. CDR3 coding DNA: TGTGCCGTCAGTGACCAGGGGGTAAACTTGAACACTGAAGCTTTCTTT.

The chain joins TRBV4-1 to TRBJ2-5; D remains ambiguous. The V gene lost 4 bases and the J gene lost 1 base, with 7 bases spanning the gap. CDR1 MGHRA and CDR2 YSYEKL come from the germline V gene. This CDR3 is built from 13 residues. CDR3 protein: CASSPRFQETQYF. CDR3 sequence (DNA): TGCGCCAGCAGCCCGCGATTCCAAGAGACCCAGTACTTC.

The J gene is TRBJ2-6, the V gene TRBV5-1, with TRBD1 as a possible D gene (7 bases). V lost 5 bases, J lost 1 base, and 16 bases lay in between. Germline CDR1 and CDR2: SGHRS and YFSETQ. The CDR3 loop spans 17 amino acids. In DNA form, the CDR3 reads TGCGCCAGCAGTCGGGGCAGGGGGGTATCTGGGGCCAACGTCCTGACTTTC. This translates into CASSRGRGVSGANVLTF.

V gene TRBV6-1 combines with J gene TRBJ2-7, with D unclear. This CDR3 comprises 11 residues. The V gene lost 5 bases and the J gene lost 4 bases, with 6 bases spanning the gap. Germline lookup yields CDR1 MNHNS and CDR2 SASEGT. In DNA, the CDR3 is TGTGCCAGCAGTTCGCAATACGAGCAGTACTTC. It is translated as CASSSQYEQYF.

In its sample, this clonotype was seen many times. The J gene is TRBJ1-1, the V gene TRBV27; D is uncertain. In germline, CDR1 is MNHEY, CDR2 SMNVEV (reference sequence). Trimming removed 7 bases from V and 0 bases from J, with 15 bases in between. The CDR3 spans 15 residues. The CDR3 spells CASIDAPGMNTEAFF. The CDR3 DNA reads TGTGCCAGCATAGATGCCCCGGGAATGAACACTGAAGCTTTCTTT.

This clonotype was found many times. The rearrangement uses TRBV28 and TRBJ1-1, with D uncertain. The V gene lost 5 bases and the J gene lost 7 bases, with 17 bases spanning the gap. The CDR3 loop spans 14 amino acids. Germline lookup yields CDR1 MDHEN and CDR2 SYDVKM. The CDR3 region is CASSVPPMMVEAFF. The CDR3 DNA reads as TGTGCCAGCAGTGTCCCCCCGATGATGGTTGAAGCTTTCTTT.

The chain combines TRBV9 with TRBJ2-2; D gene ambiguous. The germline V gene has CDR1 SGDLS and CDR2 YYNGEE. The CDR3 totals 13 residues. V dropped 3 bases and J dropped 0 bases, with 3 bases sitting between them. Written as DNA, the CDR3 is TGTGCCAGCAGCGCTCCGAACACCGGGGAGCTGTTTTTT. It translates to CASSAPNTGELFF.

This clonotype was counted many times. The genes are TRBV12-3 or TRBV12-4 and TRBJ1-1; D possibly corresponds to TRBD1 (6 bases). The CDR3 totals 12 residues. V was pared by 3 bases and J by 7 bases, with 9 bases between. CDR3 DNA: TGTGCCAGCAGTTTCAGGGGATATGAAGCTTTCTTT. Translated, it gives CASSFRGYEAFF.

This clonotype showed up many times. The chain carries TRBV10-1 and TRBJ2-1; no definite D call. In germline, CDR1 is WNHNN, CDR2 SYGVQD (reference sequence). Trimming removed 0 bases at V and 4 bases at J, with 13 bases between. The CDR3 has 16 amino acids. The CDR3 reads CASSESITFGYNEQFF. The DNA for the CDR3 is TGCGCCAGCAGTGAGTCGATTACGTTTGGGTACAATGAGCAGTTCTTC.

This clonotype was counted between two and nine times. The CDR3 is CASQGGVLAKNIQYF. CDR3 DNA sequence: TGTGCCTCCCAGGGCGGAGTTCTAGCCAAAAACATTCAGTACTTC. V is TRBV19 and J is TRBJ2-4; a possible D gene is TRBD1 (5 bases). Trimming shortened V by 11 bases and J by 0 bases, and 17 bases separated the two germline ends. CDR3 length: 15 amino acids. Looked up from germline, CDR1 is LNHDA and CDR2 is SQIVND (reference sequence).

The rearrangement uses TRBV15 and TRBJ2-7, with a weak D call TRBD2 (5 bases). The V and J ends lost 6 bases and 7 bases respectively, with 16 bases between them. The CDR3 is 13 residues long. The germline gives CDR1 LNHNV, CDR2 YYDKDF (reference sequence). CDR3 coding DNA: TGTGCCACCAGAGCAACTCCTTCGGGGGAGCAGTACTTC. This sequence encodes CATRATPSGEQYF.

This chain connects TRBV11-2 to TRBJ2-7, with a weak D call TRBD2 (5 bases). Germline CDR1 SGHAT, CDR2 FQNNGV. Trimming took off 5 bases at V and 2 bases at J, with 19 bases between the two ends. CDR3 length: 16 residues. For the CDR3, the DNA is TGTGCCAGCAGCCCCATAGGGTGGCGGGCGACCTACGAGCAGTACTTC. The encoded protein is CASSPIGWRATYEQYF.

The chain couples TRBV19 to TRBJ1-2; 8 nucleotides agree with TRBD1. The CDR3 is 11 amino acids. V shed 9 bases and J 6 bases; nucleotides not matched to a gene: 3. Germline V gene data show CDR1 as LNHDA and CDR2 as SQIVND (reference sequence). CDR3 DNA: TGTGCCAGCAACAGGGGGGATGGCTACACCTTC. It encodes CASNRGDGYTF.

The chain carries TRBV7-9 and TRBJ1-1, with D uncertain. CDR3 length: 14 amino acids. V was shortened by 1 base and J by 2 bases, with 8 bases between the two germline ends. Per germline, CDR1 SEHNR and CDR2 FQNEAQ (reference sequence). CDR3 region: CASSLVQENTEAFF. CDR3 nucleotides: TGTGCCAGCAGCTTAGTTCAGGAAAACACTGAAGCTTTCTTT.

CDR3 loop: CASSQVWTGDNEQFF. Here the CDR3 DNA reads TGTGCCAGCAGCCAAGTCTGGACAGGTGACAATGAGCAGTTCTTC. V gene TRBV3-1 combines with J gene TRBJ2-1; 7 bases are a match to TRBD1. Germline V lookup: CDR1 LGHDT, CDR2 YNNKEL (reference sequence). V was pared by 1 base and J by 5 bases, with 5 bases of the junction left unmatched. This CDR3 comprises 15 residues.

This clonotype was observed at least ten times. This sequence joins TRBV7-2 and TRBJ1-1; tentative D call: TRBD1 (5 bases). Trimming cost V 2 bases and J 4 bases, with 17 bases left between them. This CDR3 comprises 16 residues. The germline CDR1 and CDR2 sequences are SGHTA and FQGNSA. CDR3 region: CASSLQSAVGGTEAFF. CDR3 DNA: TGTGCCAGCAGCTTACAATCGGCCGTCGGGGGCACTGAAGCTTTCTTT.

The rearrangement links TRBV25-1 to TRBJ2-1, with TRBD1 identical over 9 bases. Germline-derived CDR1 and CDR2 are MGHDK and SYGVNS. Losses at the gene ends were 4 bases for V and 9 bases for J; bases not matched to a gene: 10. The CDR3 contains 15 residues. CDR3 coding DNA: TGTGCCAGCAGTGCCCTAGGGACAGGGAACGGTGAGCAGTTCTTC. Its translation is CASSALGTGNGEQFF.

The V and J genes are TRBV15 and TRBJ2-1; 10 positions agree with TRBD2. V gave up 8 bases and J gave up 6 bases; unmatched junction bases: 4. The CDR3 is 13 amino acids. The germline gives CDR1 LNHNV, CDR2 YYDKDF (reference sequence). The CDR3 protein is CATGRLAGNEQFF. CDR3 DNA: TGTGCCACCGGGAGACTAGCGGGCAATGAGCAGTTCTTC. Based on the CDR3 plus reference TRBV15 and TRBJ2-1, the full variable domain is DAMVIQNPRYQVTQFGKPVTLSCSQTLNHNVMYWYQQKSSQAPKLLFHYYDKDFNNEADTPDNFQSRRPNTSFCFLDIRSPGLGDTAMYLCATGRLAGNEQFFGPGTRLTVL.

In this sample, this clonotype turned up many times. V usage is TRBV20-1 and J usage is TRBJ1-1; 7 positions match TRBD1. V lost 6 bases to trimming and J lost 5 bases; unmatched junction nucleotides: 12. This CDR3 is 14 amino acids long. The germline gives CDR1 DFQATT, CDR2 SNEGSKA (reference sequence). CDR3 nucleotide sequence: TGCAGTGCCAGGGGGGGGCCCTTGAGAACTGAAGCTTTCTTT. The encoded protein is CSARGGPLRTEAFF.

Only a few counts were recorded for this clonotype. The CDR3, as DNA: TGCAGTGCTAGAGAACTAGCGGCATTAACTCGGGAGCAGTTCTTC. It is translated as CSARELAALTREQFF. J is TRBJ2-1 and V is TRBV20-1, with 8 bases lining up with TRBD2. CDR3 length: 15 residues. In germline, CDR1 is DFQATT, CDR2 SNEGSKA (reference sequence). J lost 10 bases, V lost 0 bases, and 11 bases had no gene match.

The chain is built from TRBV9 and TRBJ2-3, with D possibly matching TRBD2 (5 bases). This CDR3 region has 15 residues. V shed 0 bases and J shed 3 bases, with 11 bases lying between them. CDR1 and CDR2 (germline): SGDLS, YYNGEE. The CDR3 here is CASSVAPTTTDTQYF. The CDR3 DNA is TGTGCCAGCAGCGTAGCCCCGACTACGACAGATACGCAGTATTTT.

This clonotype was seen ten or more times. The chain joins TRBV6-6 to TRBJ1-1, with 8 bases identical to TRBD1. The CDR3 extends over 14 amino acids. Germline CDR1 MNHNY, CDR2 SVGAGI (reference sequence). The trim removed 1 base at V and 7 bases at J, leaving 5 bases unmatched. The CDR3 coding sequence is TGTGCCAGCAGTTACTTCGGACAGGGTAATGAAGCTTTCTTT. Translated: CASSYFGQGNEAFF.